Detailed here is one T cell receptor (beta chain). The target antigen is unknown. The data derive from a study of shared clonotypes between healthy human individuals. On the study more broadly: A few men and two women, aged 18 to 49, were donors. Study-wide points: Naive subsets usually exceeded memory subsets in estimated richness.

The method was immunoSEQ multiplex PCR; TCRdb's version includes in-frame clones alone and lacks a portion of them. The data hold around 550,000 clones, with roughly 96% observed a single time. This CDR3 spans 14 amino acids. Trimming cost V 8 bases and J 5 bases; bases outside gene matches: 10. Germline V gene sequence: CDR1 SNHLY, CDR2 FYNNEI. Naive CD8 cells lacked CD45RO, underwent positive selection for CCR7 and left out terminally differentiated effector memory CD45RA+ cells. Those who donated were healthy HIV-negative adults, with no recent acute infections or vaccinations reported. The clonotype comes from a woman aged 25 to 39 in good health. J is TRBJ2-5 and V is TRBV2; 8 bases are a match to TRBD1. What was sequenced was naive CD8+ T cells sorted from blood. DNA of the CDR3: TGTGCCAGCCGAGCCTCAGGGGGCTGGGAGACCCAGTACTTC. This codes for CASRASGGWETQYF.